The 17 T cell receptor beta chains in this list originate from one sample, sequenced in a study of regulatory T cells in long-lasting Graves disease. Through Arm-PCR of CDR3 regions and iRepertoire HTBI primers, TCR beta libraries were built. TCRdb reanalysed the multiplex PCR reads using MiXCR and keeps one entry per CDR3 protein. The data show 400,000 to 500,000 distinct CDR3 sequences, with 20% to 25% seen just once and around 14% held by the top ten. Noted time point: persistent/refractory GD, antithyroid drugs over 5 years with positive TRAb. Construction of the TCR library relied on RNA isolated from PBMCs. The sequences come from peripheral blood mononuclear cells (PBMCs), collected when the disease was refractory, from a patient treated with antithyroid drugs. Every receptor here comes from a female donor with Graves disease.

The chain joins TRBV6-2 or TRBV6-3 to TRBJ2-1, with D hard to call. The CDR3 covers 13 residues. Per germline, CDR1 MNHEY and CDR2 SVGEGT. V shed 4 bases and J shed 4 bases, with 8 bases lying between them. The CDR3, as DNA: TGTGCCAGCAGTTTTGAAGATTACAATGAGCAGTTCTTC. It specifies CASSFEDYNEQFF.

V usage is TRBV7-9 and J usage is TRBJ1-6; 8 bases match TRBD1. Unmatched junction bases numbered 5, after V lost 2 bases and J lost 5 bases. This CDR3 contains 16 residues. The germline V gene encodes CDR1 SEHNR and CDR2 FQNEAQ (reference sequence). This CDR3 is CASSLLRTGNNSPLHF. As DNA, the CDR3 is TGTGCCAGCAGCTTACTCCGGACAGGGAATAATTCACCCCTCCACTTT.

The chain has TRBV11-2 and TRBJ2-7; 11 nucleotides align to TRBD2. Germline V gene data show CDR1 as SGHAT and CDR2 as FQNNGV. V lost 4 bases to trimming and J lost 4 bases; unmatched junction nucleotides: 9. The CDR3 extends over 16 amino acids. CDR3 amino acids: CASSSTSGKIWYEQYF. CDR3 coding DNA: TGTGCCAGCAGCTCGACTAGCGGGAAGATCTGGTACGAGCAGTACTTC.

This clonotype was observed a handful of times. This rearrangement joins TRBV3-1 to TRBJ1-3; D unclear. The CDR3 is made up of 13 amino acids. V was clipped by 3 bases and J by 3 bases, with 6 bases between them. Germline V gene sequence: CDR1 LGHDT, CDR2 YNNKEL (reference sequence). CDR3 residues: CASSQQHGNTIYF. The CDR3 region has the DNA TGTGCCAGCAGCCAGCAACATGGAAACACCATATATTTT.

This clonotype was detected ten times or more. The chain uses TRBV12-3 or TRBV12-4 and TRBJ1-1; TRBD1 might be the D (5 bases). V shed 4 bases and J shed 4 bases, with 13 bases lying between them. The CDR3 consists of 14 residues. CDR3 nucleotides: TGTGCCAGCAGTTCCTTGTCCAGGGCCACTGAAGCTTTCTTT. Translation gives CASSSLSRATEAFF.

The CDR3 DNA reads as TGCGCCAGCAGCAAATACCTGACGGCGGGGAGCTCCTATAATTCACCCCTCCACTTT. It codes for CASSKYLTAGSSYNSPLHF. J is TRBJ1-6 and V is TRBV5-1; D unresolved. CDR1 is SGHRS, CDR2 YFSETQ, per germline. V gave up 4 bases and J gave up 0 bases, with 20 bases separating them. The length of the CDR3 is 19 residues.

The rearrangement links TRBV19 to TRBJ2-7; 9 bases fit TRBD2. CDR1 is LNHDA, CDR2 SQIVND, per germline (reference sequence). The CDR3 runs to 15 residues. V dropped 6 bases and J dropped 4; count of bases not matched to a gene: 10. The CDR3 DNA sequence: TGTGCCAGTAGAACGACCGGGACTAGCTCGTACGAGCAGTACTTC. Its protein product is CASRTTGTSSYEQYF.

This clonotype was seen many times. The CDR3 loop is CATSILEGSISPLHF. The CDR3 region has the DNA TGTGCCACCAGCATCCTCGAGGGCTCAATTTCACCCCTCCACTTT. The V and J genes are TRBV15 and TRBJ1-6; D is ambiguous. Germline lookup yields CDR1 LNHNV and CDR2 YYDKDF (reference sequence). With 4 bases removed from V and 9 bases from J, the gap between germline ends came to 16 bases. This CDR3 is 15 amino acids long.

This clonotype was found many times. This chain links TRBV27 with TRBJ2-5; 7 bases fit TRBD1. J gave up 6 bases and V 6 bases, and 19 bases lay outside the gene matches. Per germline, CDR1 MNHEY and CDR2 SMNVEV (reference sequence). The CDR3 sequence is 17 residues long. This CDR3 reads CASSPIQKTGIVKTQYF. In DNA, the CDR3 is TGTGCCAGCAGCCCAATCCAAAAGACAGGGATCGTAAAGACCCAGTACTTC.

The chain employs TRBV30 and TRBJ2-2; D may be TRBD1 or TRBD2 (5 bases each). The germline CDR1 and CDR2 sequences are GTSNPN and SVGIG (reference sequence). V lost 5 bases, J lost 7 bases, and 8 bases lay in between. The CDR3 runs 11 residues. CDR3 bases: TGTGCCTGGGGGACGGGCGGGGAGCTGTTTTTT. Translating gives CAWGTGGELFF.

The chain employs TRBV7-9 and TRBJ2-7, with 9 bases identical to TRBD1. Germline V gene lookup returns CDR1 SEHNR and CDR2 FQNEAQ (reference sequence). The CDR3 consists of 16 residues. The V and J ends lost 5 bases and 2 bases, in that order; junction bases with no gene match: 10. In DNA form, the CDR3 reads TGTGCCAGCAGCGGTACAGGGGGCGAGAGGACCTACGAGCAGTACTTC. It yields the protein CASSGTGGERTYEQYF.

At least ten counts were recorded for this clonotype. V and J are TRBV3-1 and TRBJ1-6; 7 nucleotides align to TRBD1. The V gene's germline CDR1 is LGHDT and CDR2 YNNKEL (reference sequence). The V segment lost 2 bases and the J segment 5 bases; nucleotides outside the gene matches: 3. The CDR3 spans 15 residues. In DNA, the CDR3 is TGTGCCAGCAGCCAAACGGGACAGAATAATTCACCCCTCCACTTT. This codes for CASSQTGQNNSPLHF. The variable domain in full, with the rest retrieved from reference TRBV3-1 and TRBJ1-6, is DTAVSQTPKYLVTQMGNDKSIKCEQNLGHDTMYWYKQDSKKFLKIMFSYNNKELIINETVPNRFSPKSPDKAHLNLHINSLELGDSAVYFCASSQTGQNNSPLHFGNGTRLTVT.

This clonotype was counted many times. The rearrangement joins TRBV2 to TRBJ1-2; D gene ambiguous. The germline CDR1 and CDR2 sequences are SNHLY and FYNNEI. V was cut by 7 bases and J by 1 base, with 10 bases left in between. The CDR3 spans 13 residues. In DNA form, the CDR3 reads TGTGCCAGCACCATAACCCTTAACTATGGCTACACCTTC. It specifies CASTITLNYGYTF.

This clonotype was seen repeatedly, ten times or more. The CDR3 protein is CASSFRQGERGYTF. The CDR3 DNA reads TGTGCCAGCAGCTTTAGACAGGGGGAAAGGGGCTACACCTTC. The V gene is TRBV7-2, the J gene TRBJ1-2; 9 bases are a match to TRBD1. The CDR3 totals 14 residues. The junction had 7 bases not matched to a gene; V was cut back by 3 bases and J by 8 bases. Per germline, CDR1 SGHTA and CDR2 FQGNSA.

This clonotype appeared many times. CDR3 sequence reads: CASSLQSYGYTF. The CDR3 nucleotides are TGTGCCAGCAGTTTACAGTCCTATGGCTACACCTTC. The chain combines TRBV28 with TRBJ1-2, with D uncertain. The V end was cut by 2 bases, the J end by 4 bases, with 5 bases between. The CDR3 contains 12 residues. The germline V gene has CDR1 MDHEN and CDR2 SYDVKM.

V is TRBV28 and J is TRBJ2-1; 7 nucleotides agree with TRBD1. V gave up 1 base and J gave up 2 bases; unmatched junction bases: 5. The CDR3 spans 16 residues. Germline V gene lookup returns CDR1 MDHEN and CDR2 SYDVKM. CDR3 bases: TGTGCCAGCAGTTTATTATCGGGACAGACCTACAATGAGCAGTTCTTC. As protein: CASSLLSGQTYNEQFF.

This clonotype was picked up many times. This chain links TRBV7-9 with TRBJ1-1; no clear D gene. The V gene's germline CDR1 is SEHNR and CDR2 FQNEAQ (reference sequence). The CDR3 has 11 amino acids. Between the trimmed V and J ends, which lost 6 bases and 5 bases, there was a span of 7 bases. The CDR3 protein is CASSDKTEAFF. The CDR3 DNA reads TGTGCCAGCAGTGATAAAACTGAAGCTTTCTTT. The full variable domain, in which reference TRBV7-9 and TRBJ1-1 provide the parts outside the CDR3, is DTGVSQNPRHKITKRGQNVTFRCDPISEHNRLYWYRQTLGQGPEFLTYFQNEAQLEKSRLLSDRFSAERPKGSFSTLEIQRTEQGDSAMYLCASSDKTEAFFGQGTRLTVV.